This record covers a single T cell receptor (beta chain). This clone was seen a few times. This receptor's antigen is unknown. No much larger clone exists at a distance of one base, and base qualities are not known. The collaborating institutions used their own protocols to collect whole blood in K2EDTA tubes. Collaborator samples were shipped for TCRbeta analysis as frozen whole blood, isolated PBMCs, or DNA extracted from either sample type. The immunoSEQ Assay, a bias-controlled multiplex PCR, was used to amplify TCRbeta CDR3 regions from genomic DNA. Concerning the study's data processing: The number of nucleated cells in each sample was estimated from the amplification of reference gene primers within the assay. To quantify the absolute abundance of each unique TCRbeta CDR3 rearrangement, sequence reads were collapsed and filtered. For each sample, productive Simpson clonality was calculated by taking the square root of Simpson's diversity index across productive rearrangements. Imported from immuneACCESS, the table was reduced by TCRdb to in-frame sequences with V and J called. These copies leave out some clones; in studies compared against another copy, an unresolved V gene accounts for under half, and the cause of the remainder is not known. D and trimming come from the DNA, and the V and J calls and clone size come from that table. Recorded for this sample are some 60,000 clones; approximately 78% of them occurred a single time. Of the sample, around 13% falls within the top ten clones.

The data are from a study of blood T cell repertoires in COVID-19 (TCRdb year 2020). Concerning the study at large: Samples covering the acute and convalescent phases of COVID-19 were provided by collaborators in the United States, Italy and Spain. The repertoires were made available in a free public database intended to serve as a resource for research on the immune response to SARS-CoV-2. Nearly every sample came with metadata listing a de-identified subject ID, COVID-19 status, age in years and sex. The samples were drawn from the first 160 participants of the ongoing ImmuneRACE study and from 1,200 or so subjects provided by 6 global collaborators. Where available, HLA class I and class II types were obtained from metadata supplied by the sample provider rather than from assay-based typing. Subjects who had been exposed to COVID-19, were actively infected with it, or had recovered from it provided the deeply sampled blood TCRbeta repertoires that made up the dataset. The prospective study material was composed of cDNA or gDNA derived from T cells, B-cell-depleted T cells, or PBMCs. The paper's findings and limits, for the study overall: How much clinical and demographic metadata was included differed by source and by participant, and the metadata was provided uncurated.

The CDR3 has 15 amino acids, counting the end cysteine and phenylalanine. Just the 45-base CDR3 DNA is kept, in frame starting at base 1. CDR1 and CDR2, looked up from the germline V gene, are MGHRA and YSYEKL. V ends up 4 bases short and J 10 bases short, with an unmatched junction base count of 6. Sequencing was carried out using peripheral blood. This chain joins TRBV4-1 to TRBJ2-1; 14 central bases correspond to TRBD2. This clonotype originated in a human donor in a cohort sampled during active COVID-19. The CDR3 in this case is CASSPRLAGGPEQFF. The DNA sequence follows: TGCGCCAGCAGCCCTAGACTAGCGGGGGGGCCGGAGCAGTTCTTC.